These 24 T cell receptor beta chains originate from one sample sequenced in a study of blood T cell repertoires in COVID-19. Some clones are missing from TCRdb's copy, which holds only in-frame ones; the method was immunoSEQ multiplex PCR. The table has around 100,000 clones, over 75% seen once. The sequenced sample was peripheral blood. These receptors all stem from a young man in a cohort sampled during active COVID-19.

This chain uses TRBV5-5 with TRBJ1-5; D is perhaps TRBD1 (5 bases). Germline V gene lookup returns CDR1 SGHKS and CDR2 YYEKEE (reference sequence). CDR3 length: 16 amino acids. The V gene lost 3 bases and the J gene lost 2 bases, with 15 bases spanning the gap. CDR3 protein: CASSSQGTTRNQPQHF. In DNA form, the CDR3 reads TGTGCCAGCAGCTCTCAGGGTACGACTCGCAATCAGCCCCAGCATTTT.

Of note for this clone: The sample has other DNA sequences that encode this CDR3 too. This chain uses TRBV6-5 with TRBJ2-3; TRBD2 matches 8 bases. The ends lost 6 bases at V and 2 bases at J; junction bases unmatched: 4. This CDR3 has 14 residues. Germline V gene lookup returns CDR1 MNHEY and CDR2 SVGAGI. The CDR3 is CASSLSGATDTQYF. The CDR3 bases are TGTGCCAGCAGCCTTAGCGGGGCCACAGATACGCAGTATTTT.

The chain has TRBV7-2 and TRBJ1-6; 8 nucleotides line up with TRBD1. This CDR3 is built from 15 residues. Losses at the gene ends were 2 bases for V and 3 bases for J; bases not matched to a gene: 0. Germline V CDR1 and CDR2: SGHTA, FQGNSA. The CDR3 loop is CASSLTGGYNSPLHF. CDR3 coding DNA: TGTGCCAGCAGCTTAACAGGGGGCTATAATTCACCCCTCCACTTT.

DNA of the CDR3: TGTGCCAGCAGTTTACGCCCCGGACAGAGGGCGACCCAGTACTTC. It codes for CASSLRPGQRATQYF. The chain joins TRBV27 to TRBJ2-5; TRBD1 might be the D (6 bases). This CDR3 region has 15 residues. Germline values: CDR1 MNHEY, CDR2 SMNVEV (reference sequence). The ends were cut back, 2 bases at V and 7 bases at J, with 17 bases in the middle.

The genes are TRBV19 and TRBJ2-3, with D possibly matching TRBD1 (6 bases). The CDR3 consists of 15 residues. V was clipped by 8 bases and J by 1 base, with 16 bases between them. Germline loops: CDR1 LNHDA, CDR2 SQIVND (reference sequence). The chain's CDR3 is CASRPRGKGTDTQYF. The CDR3 DNA sequence: TGTGCCAGTCGCCCCAGGGGAAAGGGCACAGATACGCAGTATTTT.

This clone was recorded a few times. V and J are TRBV5-1 and TRBJ1-3; no reliable D call. The CDR3 spans 15 residues. V was cut by 1 base and J by 0 bases, with 8 bases left in between. The germline V gene has CDR1 SGHRS and CDR2 YFSETQ. The CDR3 sequence: CASSLTGDSGNTIYF. The CDR3 DNA follows: TGCGCCAGCAGCTTGACCGGAGACTCTGGAAACACCATATATTTT.

The chain combines TRBV6-1 with TRBJ2-5; D may be TRBD2 (7 bases). The germline CDR1 and CDR2 sequences are MNHNS and SASEGT. The CDR3 has 14 residues. V was cut by 1 base and J by 4 bases, with 10 bases left in between. The CDR3 loop is CASSEGGGSETQYF. CDR3 in DNA: TGTGCCAGCAGTGAAGGCGGGGGCTCAGAGACCCAGTACTTC.

The chain links TRBV2 to TRBJ2-2; 9 positions match TRBD2. Germline V lookup: CDR1 SNHLY, CDR2 FYNNEI. The CDR3 is 17 residues long. V lost 4 bases to trimming and J lost 5 bases; unmatched junction nucleotides: 11. CDR3 loop: CASSVGSGGFVTGELFF. The CDR3 nucleotides read TGTGCCAGCAGTGTAGGTAGCGGGGGCTTCGTAACCGGGGAGCTGTTTTTT.

The V and J genes are TRBV7-9 and TRBJ2-7, with 9 bases aligning to TRBD1. From germline, CDR1 is SEHNR and CDR2 FQNEAQ (reference sequence). The CDR3 contains 15 residues. J lost 1 base, V lost 8 bases, and 9 bases had no gene match. The CDR3 is CASGVPGQGSYEQYF. CDR3 coding DNA: TGTGCCAGCGGAGTTCCGGGACAGGGATCCTACGAGCAGTACTTC. Based on the CDR3 plus reference TRBV7-9 and TRBJ2-7, the full variable domain is DTGVSQNPRHKITKRGQNVTFRCDPISEHNRLYWYRQTLGQGPEFLTYFQNEAQLEKSRLLSDRFSAERPKGSFSTLEIQRTEQGDSAMYLCASGVPGQGSYEQYFGPGTRLTVT.

The chain uses TRBV7-5 and TRBJ2-7; the listed D gene, TRBD1, was not tested against the DNA. TRBV7-5 is assigned pseudogene status. CDR3 length: 15 residues. CDR3 sequence (DNA): TGTGCCAGAAGCTTAAAGGGGGTCCTCTCCTACGAGCAGTACTTC. This gives the protein CARSLKGVLSYEQYF.

The chain recombines TRBV5-6 with TRBJ2-3; D ambiguous. Trimming took off 4 bases at V and 4 bases at J, with 10 bases between the two ends. Germline CDR1 SGHDT, CDR2 YYEEEE. The CDR3 extends over 13 amino acids. In nucleotides, the CDR3 is TGTGCCAGCAGCCTCGCAGGTGCAGATACGCAGTATTTT. Translated, it gives CASSLAGADTQYF.

The V call is TRBV9, the J call TRBJ2-7, with 7 bases that match TRBD2. There are 15 residues in the CDR3. The germline CDR1 and CDR2 sequences are SGDLS and YYNGEE. With V trimmed by 0 bases and J by 3 bases, 6 bases remained unmatched. The CDR3 nucleotides read TGTGCCAGCAGCGTAGAGCCCTGGGGGGGCTACGAGCAGTACTTC. It encodes CASSVEPWGGYEQYF.

V is TRBV29-1 and J is TRBJ1-2; a weak D match, TRBD1 (6 bases). CDR1 is SQVTM, CDR2 ANQGSEA, per germline. The CDR3 has 12 residues. Between the trimmed V and J ends, which lost 5 bases and 3 bases, there was a span of 10 bases. This CDR3 is CSVSGAHYGYTF. The CDR3, as DNA: TGCAGCGTTTCAGGGGCTCACTATGGCTACACCTTC.

The chain recombines TRBV6-2 or TRBV6-3 with TRBJ2-1; 15 bases are a match to TRBD2. This CDR3 is 16 amino acids long. Germline CDR1 and CDR2: MNHEY and SVGEGT. The V segment lost 5 bases and the J segment 6 bases; nucleotides outside the gene matches: 5. CDR3 region: CASSTPGLAGGNEQFF. In DNA, the CDR3 is TGTGCCAGCAGTACCCCGGGACTAGCGGGGGGCAATGAGCAGTTCTTC.

The V and J genes are TRBV18 and TRBJ2-7; 9 bases match TRBD2. This CDR3 is built from 17 residues. Trimming cost V 3 bases and J 0 bases; bases outside gene matches: 9. Germline CDR1 reads KGHSH; CDR2 reads LQKENI. This chain's CDR3 is CASSPRNSGGSSYEQYF. CDR3 nucleotides: TGTGCCAGCTCACCTCGTAATAGCGGGGGAAGCTCCTACGAGCAGTACTTC.

The chain links TRBV7-9 to TRBJ2-5; tentative D call: TRBD2 (5 bases). CDR3 length: 12 residues. CDR1 and CDR2 (germline): SEHNR, FQNEAQ (reference sequence). The V end was cut by 5 bases, the J end by 8 bases, with 12 bases between. The CDR3, as DNA: TGTGCCAGCAGCCTCGCCCCGGGAACCCAGTACTTC. It is translated as CASSLAPGTQYF.

The chain employs TRBV11-1 and TRBJ1-4; D gene unclear. This CDR3 comprises 13 residues. Germline loops: CDR1 SGHAT, CDR2 FQDESV (reference sequence). The V end was cut by 5 bases, the J end by 5 bases, with 9 bases between. This chain's CDR3 is CASSRAGNEKLFF. The CDR3 DNA follows: TGTGCCAGCAGCCGGGCGGGGAATGAAAAACTGTTTTTT.

The chain carries TRBV6-5 and TRBJ2-7, with D hard to call. Per the germline V gene, CDR1 is MNHEY and CDR2 is SVGAGI. There are 13 residues in the CDR3. Trimming left V 8 bases short and J 3 bases short, with 14 bases between. The DNA of the CDR3 is TGTGCCAGCTCCGTAGCCCGCGACTACGAGCAGTACTTC. As protein: CASSVARDYEQYF.

The chain employs TRBV28 and TRBJ1-2; the match to TRBD1 covers 7 bases. The CDR3 extends over 15 amino acids. V lost 4 bases and J lost 7; bases outside the gene matches: 12. Germline assignment: CDR1 MDHEN and CDR2 SYDVKM. CDR3 region: CASSSPGGRLRGYTF. CDR3 bases: TGTGCCAGCAGTTCCCCAGGGGGACGATTGCGTGGCTACACCTTC.

The J gene is TRBJ2-3, the V gene TRBV7-3, with a tentative D call TRBD1 (6 bases). Per the germline V gene, CDR1 is SGHTA and CDR2 is FQGTGA. CDR3 length: 13 residues. V was trimmed by 5 bases and J by 6 bases, leaving 12 bases between them. The CDR3 nucleotides read TGTGCCAGCAGCCTATCCAGGGGTGATACGCAGTATTTT. It is translated as CASSLSRGDTQYF.

J is TRBJ1-2 and V is TRBV30, with D maybe TRBD1 (5 bases). The CDR3 totals 13 residues. V lost 0 bases and J lost 5, with 10 bases in between. Germline loops: CDR1 GTSNPN, CDR2 SVGIG (reference sequence). CDR3 amino acids: CAWSVQGRYGYTF. The CDR3 nucleotides read TGTGCCTGGAGTGTCCAGGGAAGGTATGGCTACACCTTC.

The CDR3 region is CAISVAGLDSPLHF. The CDR3 nucleotides are TGTGCCATCAGTGTAGCAGGGTTGGATTCACCCCTCCACTTT. The chain combines TRBV10-3 with TRBJ1-6; D possibly corresponds to TRBD1 (5 bases). This CDR3 contains 14 residues. Trimming left V 4 bases short and J 8 bases short, with 12 bases between. Germline loops: CDR1 ENHRY, CDR2 SYGVKD.

The J gene is TRBJ1-2, the V gene TRBV7-8; 9 bases align to TRBD1. The V and J ends lost 4 bases and 8 bases, in that order; junction bases with no gene match: 11. Germline-derived CDR1 and CDR2 are SGHVS and FQNEAQ. CDR3 length: 15 residues. The CDR3, as DNA: TGTGCCAGCAGCTCGGGACAGGGAGCGGCTAGAGGCTACACCTTC. This translates into CASSSGQGAARGYTF.

CDR3 loop: CASSPVGERGGGYEQYF. CDR3 DNA: TGTGCCAGCAGCCCCGTGGGGGAGCGGGGGGGCGGCTACGAGCAGTACTTC. The chain recombines TRBV5-6 with TRBJ2-7; the match to TRBD2 covers 10 bases. V was pared by 4 bases and J by 3 bases, with 13 bases of the junction left unmatched. CDR3 length: 17 residues. From germline, CDR1 is SGHDT and CDR2 YYEEEE. The entire variable domain, with the rest obtained from reference TRBV5-6 and TRBJ2-7, is as follows: DAGVTQSPTHLIKTRGQQVTLRCSPKSGHDTVSWYQQALGQGPQFIFQYYEEEERQRGNFPDRFSGHQFPNYSSELNVNALLLGDSALYLCASSPVGERGGGYEQYFGPGTRLTVT.